In its sample, the clone carrying this TCR beta chain was seen a few times. There were TCR beta CDR3 regions amplified from RNA transcripts. Primed by the HTBI set, a first-round RT-PCR was run on the TCR CDR3. TCRdb reprocessed the multiplex PCR reads with MiXCR, giving one entry per CDR3 protein. This table has a few hundred thousand distinct CDR3 sequences, around 23% appearing once. These data originate in a study of T cells in Graves' hyperthyroidism and ophthalmopathy. Looking at the study overall: Peripheral blood was secured at the point of initial diagnosis, before any treatment.

Graves' hyperthyroidism was deemed stable absent ophthalmopathy progression within 18 months. Patients aged 18 to 65 had newly diagnosed hyperthyroidism that had lasted under 2 months. The source of the PBMCs was around 10 ml of fresh peripheral blood. CDR3 length equals 12 residues. Looked up from germline, CDR1 is MDHEN and CDR2 is SYDVKM. V lost 7 bases and J lost 7, with 14 bases in between. The sequencing sample was made of blood. This chain connects TRBV28 to TRBJ2-7; tentatively, D is TRBD2 (6 bases). The sequence was obtained from a woman in her forties or fifties with Graves' hyperthyroidism. CDR3 coding DNA: TGTGCCAGCACCGACCTTGGGACTGAGCAGTACTTC. Translation gives CASTDLGTEQYF.